This T cell receptor beta chain was found in a study of shared clonotypes between healthy human individuals. This clone was detected once. V lost 5 bases and J 2 bases, leaving 15 bases between the germline ends. CDR3 length: 16 amino acids. Germline V gene lookup returns CDR1 MDHEN and CDR2 SYDVKM. Profiling relied on immunoSEQ multiplex PCR, and the TCRdb table lists in-frame clones only, not all of them. Of 2 million to 2.5 million clones in the sample, about 90% were seen once. Specimen: naive CD4+ T cells from PBMCs. The subset was: CD45RA+ positively selected. The chain has TRBV28 and TRBJ1-4, with D maybe TRBD1 (5 bases). The receptor's source is a man between 18 and 29 years old in good health. Some clones in this sample may be carry-over from other donors' samples. The CDR3 DNA is TGTGCCAGCAGTACGTTATCGGGGGGGACTAATGAAAAACTGTTTTTT. This encodes CASSTLSGGTNEKLFF.